The next 26 T cell receptor beta chains were all read from a single sample in a study of technical replicates of blood from four donors. Measured with immunoSEQ multiplex PCR; TCRdb has only the in-frame clones, and not every one. The data contain tens of thousands of clones, about 90% of them singletons. The sequencing sample was made of T cells isolated from PBMCs. These receptors came from a human donor in good health.

This rearrangement joins TRBV4-2 to TRBJ1-1; 7 bases agree with TRBD1. Germline V gene sequence: CDR1 LGHNA, CDR2 YNFKEQ. J gave up 5 bases and V 1 base, and 7 bases lay outside the gene matches. This CDR3 spans 15 amino acids. The CDR3 DNA follows: TGTGCCAGCAGCCAAGGGAACAGGGGTGGGACTGAAGCTTTCTTT. Encoded protein: CASSQGNRGGTEAFF.

The chain has TRBV30 and TRBJ1-2, with 7 bases matching TRBD1. The ends lost 4 bases at V and 3 bases at J; junction bases unmatched: 14. This CDR3 region has 16 residues. CDR1 and CDR2 (germline): GTSNPN, SVGIG (reference sequence). CDR3 loop: CAWITGQVAKDYGYTF. The CDR3, as DNA: TGTGCCTGGATTACCGGACAGGTCGCCAAAGACTATGGCTACACCTTC. Full variable domain (remainder filled in from reference TRBV30 and TRBJ1-2): SQTIHQWPATLVQPVGSPLSLECTVEGTSNPNLYWYRQAAGRGLQLLFYSVGIGQISSEVPQNLSASRPQDRQFILSSKKLLLSDSGFYLCAWITGQVAKDYGYTFGSGTRLTVV.

The genes are TRBV5-6 and TRBJ1-2; D is undetermined. CDR1 and CDR2 (germline): SGHDT, YYEEEE. CDR3 length equals 13 residues. Trimming left V 1 base short and J 3 bases short, with 7 bases between. This chain's CDR3 is CASSLRDDYGYTF. The DNA of the CDR3 is TGTGCCAGCAGCTTGCGGGATGACTATGGCTACACCTTC.

The chain couples TRBV6-5 to TRBJ1-4; D remains ambiguous. CDR1 is MNHEY, CDR2 SVGAGI, per germline. The CDR3 runs to 13 residues. With 6 bases removed from V and 7 bases from J, the gap between germline ends came to 12 bases. The CDR3: CASRAGGPEKLFF. DNA of the CDR3: TGTGCCAGCAGAGCGGGAGGGCCTGAAAAACTGTTTTTT.

This CDR3 is CASSGRTTNEQFF. For the CDR3, the DNA is TGTGCCAGCAGCGGGCGGACAACCAATGAGCAGTTCTTC. The chain employs TRBV11-3 and TRBJ2-1; tentatively, D is TRBD1 (5 bases). Looked up from germline, CDR1 is SGHNT and CDR2 is YENEEA. The CDR3 length is 13 residues. The V and J ends lost 5 bases and 6 bases respectively, with 11 bases between them.

The J gene is TRBJ1-2, the V gene TRBV7-2, with D maybe TRBD1 (6 bases). The ends were cut back, 5 bases at V and 4 bases at J, with 11 bases in the middle. The germline V gene has CDR1 SGHTA and CDR2 FQGNSA. CDR3 size: 13 residues. CDR3 in DNA: TGTGCCAGCAGCACAGACAGGATCTATGGCTACACCTTC. Protein product: CASSTDRIYGYTF. The full variable domain, with the rest looked up from reference TRBV7-2 and TRBJ1-2, is GAGVSQSPSNKVTEKGKDVELRCDPISGHTALYWYRQSLGQGLEFLIYFQGNSAPDKSGLPSDRFSAERTGGSVSTLTIQRTQQEDSAVYLCASSTDRIYGYTFGSGTRLTVV.

This chain joins TRBV5-1 and TRBJ1-4, with 7 nucleotides matching TRBD1. The CDR3 runs to 16 residues. V lost 0 bases, J lost 0 bases, and 2 bases stayed unmatched. Germline values: CDR1 SGHRS, CDR2 YFSETQ. CDR3 in amino acids: CASSLGDRSTNEKLFF. CDR3 nucleotide sequence: TGCGCCAGCAGCTTGGGGGACAGATCAACTAATGAAAAACTGTTTTTT.

The chain employs TRBV7-3 and TRBJ1-5; D gene uncertain. V shed 0 bases and J shed 6 bases, with 6 bases lying between them. The germline gives CDR1 SGHTA, CDR2 FQGTGA. The CDR3 consists of 13 residues. CDR3 DNA: TGTGCCAGCAGCTTAACGAGTAGTCAGCCCCAGCATTTT. Amino acids: CASSLTSSQPQHF.

This rearrangement joins TRBV29-1 to TRBJ2-4; D unclear. The V end lost 4 bases, the J end lost 1 base, and 11 bases lay between the germline ends. The CDR3 extends over 14 amino acids. Germline V CDR1 and CDR2: SQVTM, ANQGSEA. In nucleotides, the CDR3 is TGCAGCGTTGGTATCGACACCGCCAAAAACATTCAGTACTTC. This translates into CSVGIDTAKNIQYF.

V gene TRBV10-2 combines with J gene TRBJ2-7, with 7 bases fitting TRBD2. The trim removed 6 bases at V and 2 bases at J, leaving 16 bases unmatched. Germline V gene data show CDR1 as WSHSY and CDR2 as SAAADI. This CDR3 is 17 amino acids long. CDR3 sequence reads: CASSLTGLGSLTYEQYF. CDR3 in DNA: TGCGCCAGCAGCCTCACCGGACTAGGCTCCTTAACCTACGAGCAGTACTTC.

This chain connects TRBV7-6 to TRBJ2-1; 10 bases align to TRBD2. The junction had 17 bases not matched to a gene; V was cut back by 5 bases and J by 7 bases. This CDR3 has 18 amino acids. The germline V gene has CDR1 SGHVS and CDR2 FNYEAQ. CDR3: CASSPPRVAGGLENEQFF. As DNA, the CDR3 is TGTGCCAGCAGCCCTCCGCGGGTAGCGGGAGGTCTCGAAAATGAGCAGTTCTTC.

This clone was observed a few times. CDR3 DNA sequence: TGCGCCAGCAGCTCGGAGGATAACTATGGCTACACCTTC. This gives the protein CASSSEDNYGYTF. V is TRBV4-1 and J is TRBJ1-2, with D unclear. Germline V gives CDR1 MGHRA, CDR2 YSYEKL. The CDR3 length is 13 residues. Trimming left V 5 bases short and J 1 base short, with 8 bases between.

The chain has TRBV7-3 and TRBJ2-3; D perhaps matches TRBD1 (6 bases). V gave up 4 bases and J gave up 0 bases, with 11 bases separating them. There are 15 residues in the CDR3. Germline V gives CDR1 SGHTA, CDR2 FQGTGA. The CDR3 nucleotides are TGTGCCAGCAGCTCGGGCGGACAGAGCACAGATACGCAGTATTTT. Protein product: CASSSGGQSTDTQYF.

The CDR3 region has the DNA TGTGCCAGCACCCCTTTAAGTCCCGGGACAGGCTACGAGCAGTACTTC. Residues: CASTPLSPGTGYEQYF. The chain links TRBV27 to TRBJ2-7; 8 bases map to TRBD1. Germline-derived CDR1 and CDR2 are MNHEY and SMNVEV (reference sequence). The V gene end was trimmed by 7 bases and the J gene end by 3 bases; junction bases not matched to a gene: 14. The CDR3 is 16 residues long.

This chain uses TRBV6-5 with TRBJ2-7, with 10 positions matching TRBD1. Looked up from germline, CDR1 is MNHEY and CDR2 is SVGAGI. J lost 1 base, V lost 0 bases, and 3 bases had no gene match. There are 16 residues in the CDR3. This CDR3 is CASSYSMGQGSYEQYF. The CDR3 DNA reads TGTGCCAGCAGTTACTCTATGGGACAGGGGTCCTACGAGCAGTACTTC.

V usage is TRBV7-8 and J usage is TRBJ1-4; TRBD1 aligns across 8 bases. This CDR3 has 17 amino acids. The junction had 17 bases not matched to a gene; V was cut back by 6 bases and J by 8 bases. Germline V gives CDR1 SGHVS, CDR2 FQNEAQ. The CDR3 region has the DNA TGTGCCAGCAGTCAAAAAAAGCAGGGGGCGGTTGGAGAAAAACTGTTTTTT. Encoded protein: CASSQKKQGAVGEKLFF.

V is TRBV11-2 and J is TRBJ2-7; 8 positions agree with TRBD2. Trimming took 1 base from V and 0 from J; bases not matched to a gene: 2. The length of the CDR3 is 15 residues. Germline V gene sequence: CDR1 SGHAT, CDR2 FQNNGV. CDR3 in DNA: TGTGCCAGCAGCTTAGGACTAGCGAGCTCCTACGAGCAGTACTTC. Amino acids: CASSLGLASSYEQYF.

This clone occurred once. The chain combines TRBV7-9 with TRBJ2-7; 8 bases line up with TRBD1. Germline trimming cut 5 bases from V and 4 bases from J; bases unmatched to any gene: 7. The CDR3 has 14 amino acids. The germline V gene has CDR1 SEHNR and CDR2 FQNEAQ (reference sequence). CDR3 residues: CASSPGQEPYEQYF. The DNA of the CDR3 is TGTGCCAGCAGCCCGGGACAGGAGCCTTACGAGCAGTACTTC.

The genes are TRBV30 and TRBJ1-1; D might be TRBD1 (5 bases). V lost 2 bases, J lost 6 bases, and 13 bases lay in between. This CDR3 has 13 residues. Germline values: CDR1 GTSNPN, CDR2 SVGIG (reference sequence). The CDR3 region has the DNA TGTGCCTGGAGTCTTGTGTGGGGGGCTGAAGCTTTCTTT. Protein sequence: CAWSLVWGAEAFF.

The gene calls are TRBV5-5 and TRBJ1-1; TRBD1 might be the D (6 bases). Germline CDR1 SGHKS, CDR2 YYEKEE (reference sequence). This CDR3 is built from 19 residues. Trimming stripped 4 bases from V and 1 base from J, with 26 bases between. This CDR3 is CASSPGTLKVELPNTEAFF. CDR3 DNA: TGTGCCAGCAGCCCAGGGACATTAAAAGTGGAATTACCGAACACTGAAGCTTTCTTT.

This chain joins TRBV28 and TRBJ1-2; 7 bases map to TRBD1. J lost 6 bases, V lost 3 bases, and 7 bases had no gene match. This CDR3 region has 14 residues. The germline CDR1 and CDR2 sequences are MDHEN and SYDVKM. CDR3 region: CASSLQAGGNGYTF. In nucleotides, the CDR3 is TGTGCCAGCAGTTTGCAGGCAGGGGGAAATGGCTACACCTTC.

This rearrangement joins TRBV11-2 to TRBJ2-5; 8 nucleotides line up with TRBD1. This CDR3 spans 16 amino acids. Germline lookup yields CDR1 SGHAT and CDR2 FQNNGV. The V segment lost 1 base and the J segment 1 base; nucleotides outside the gene matches: 5. The chain's CDR3 is CASSLGHGTGQETQYF. CDR3 nucleotide sequence: TGTGCCAGCAGCTTAGGGCACGGGACAGGCCAAGAGACCCAGTACTTC. The full variable domain, in which reference TRBV11-2 and TRBJ2-5 provide the parts outside the CDR3, is EAGVAQSPRYKIIEKRQSVAFWCNPISGHATLYWYQQILGQGPKLLIQFQNNGVVDDSQLPKDRFSAERLKGVDSTLKIQPAKLEDSAVYLCASSLGHGTGQETQYFGPGTRLLVL.

The rearrangement uses TRBV11-2 and TRBJ2-5; 13 nucleotides agree with TRBD2. V lost 5 bases to trimming and J lost 3 bases; unmatched junction nucleotides: 12. CDR3 length equals 18 residues. CDR1 SGHAT and CDR2 FQNNGV come from the germline V gene. DNA of the CDR3: TGTGCCAGCAGCCCTGGGACTTGGACTAGCGGGAGAGAAGAGACCCAGTACTTC. Its protein is CASSPGTWTSGREETQYF.

In DNA form, the CDR3 reads TGTGCCAGTAGTTTGGGGGACAGGGCTCAGCCCCAGCATTTT. It codes for CASSLGDRAQPQHF. The V and J genes are TRBV19 and TRBJ1-5; 9 bases fit TRBD1. V gave up 5 bases and J gave up 6 bases; unmatched junction bases: 5. Per germline, CDR1 LNHDA and CDR2 SQIVND (reference sequence). The CDR3 totals 14 residues.

The V call is TRBV11-2, the J call TRBJ2-3; 11 bases map to TRBD2. The V segment lost 1 base and the J segment 3 bases; nucleotides outside the gene matches: 3. Germline-derived CDR1 and CDR2 are SGHAT and FQNNGV. This CDR3 is 16 amino acids long. The CDR3 DNA sequence: TGTGCCAGCAGCTTAGGGCTAGCGGGGGGAACAGATACGCAGTATTTT. Amino acid sequence: CASSLGLAGGTDTQYF.

This chain links TRBV27 with TRBJ2-3; the D gene is possibly TRBD1 (5 bases). The germline V and J ends were trimmed by 5 bases and 0 bases, with 9 bases remaining between them. There are 14 residues in the CDR3. Per germline, CDR1 MNHEY and CDR2 SMNVEV (reference sequence). The CDR3 protein is CASSPTASTDTQYF. In DNA, the CDR3 is TGTGCCAGCAGTCCGACAGCAAGCACAGATACGCAGTATTTT.